This TCR beta chain was sequenced during a study of cytomegalovirus exposure and HLA in healthy donors. Broader study findings: In vitro confirmation showed a few CMV-associated chains to be CMV antigen specific. Links to common viral pathogens appeared, in a later analysis, for several of the most significant clusters. Later analysis indicated greater clonal expansion among HLA-associated TCR beta chains than among equally common other chains. What a later analysis reportedly showed was that an Asian-associated ancestry cluster had fewer N-insertions than the roughly 670-donor mean.

As for this clone: Antigen specificity is unknown.

The primer mix had 60 Vbeta and 13 Jbeta primers. Data came from immunoSEQ multiplex PCR; TCRdb stores just in-frame clones and leaves some out. The data hold approximately 220,000 clones, with around 80% observed a single time. The TCR comes from a boy between 2 and 10 years old in good health and CMV-seronegative. The sample taken for sequencing was PBMCs.

CDR3 DNA: TGCGCCAGCAGCTTGGACGGTCGGGGAGGTGAAAAACTGTTTTTT. This translates into CASSLDGRGGEKLFF. V usage is TRBV5-1 and J usage is TRBJ1-4; D gene unclear. The V gene lost 0 bases and the J gene lost 7 bases, with 13 bases spanning the gap. Germline V gene data show CDR1 as SGHRS and CDR2 as YFSETQ. The CDR3 length is 15 residues. Full variable domain (rest looked up from reference TRBV5-1 and TRBJ1-4): KAGVTQTPRYLIKTRGQQVTLSCSPISGHRSVSWYQQTPGQGLQFLFEYFSETQRNKGNFPGRFSGRQFSNSRSEMNVSTLELGDSALYLCASSLDGRGGEKLFFGSGTQLSVL.